The 9 T cell receptor beta chains below all came from one sample that was sequenced in a study of T cell responses to AZD1222 COVID-19 vaccine. The table came from immunoSEQ multiplex PCR; TCRdb's copy has only in-frame clones and leaves some out. Of 150,000 to 200,000 clones in the sample, approximately 90% were seen once. This specimen was peripheral blood, taken 28 days after the second dose of the MenACWY control vaccine. These receptors originate from an adult who received the MenACWY meningococcal vaccine as a control.

The chain carries TRBV24-1 and TRBJ1-5, with TRBD1 as a possible D gene (5 bases). V lost 5 bases and J 1 base, leaving 8 bases between the germline ends. Germline assignment: CDR1 KGHDR and CDR2 SFDVKD. The CDR3 length is 14 residues. DNA of the CDR3: TGTGCCACCAGTGTACAGGAGAGCAATCAGCCCCAGCATTTT. Its protein product is CATSVQESNQPQHF.

This chain links TRBV5-4 with TRBJ2-5; 14 positions match TRBD2. V gave up 4 bases and J gave up 5 bases; unmatched junction bases: 7. The CDR3 runs to 16 residues. Germline V gene data show CDR1 as SGHNT and CDR2 as YYREEE (reference sequence). CDR3 coding DNA: TGTGCCAGCAGCCTCCGGTGGACTAGCGGGAGGGAGACCCAGTACTTC. Translating gives CASSLRWTSGRETQYF.

The gene calls are TRBV5-6 and TRBJ2-7; 11 bases line up with TRBD2. From germline, CDR1 is SGHDT and CDR2 YYEEEE. The junction had 9 bases not matched to a gene; V was cut back by 6 bases and J by 4 bases. This CDR3 spans 15 amino acids. CDR3 region: CASTLSGRATYEQYF. For the CDR3, the DNA is TGTGCCAGCACCCTTAGCGGGAGGGCCACGTACGAGCAGTACTTC. The full variable domain, completed using reference TRBV5-6 and TRBJ2-7, is DAGVTQSPTHLIKTRGQQVTLRCSPKSGHDTVSWYQQALGQGPQFIFQYYEEEERQRGNFPDRFSGHQFPNYSSELNVNALLLGDSALYLCASTLSGRATYEQYFGPGTRLTVT.

V and J are TRBV28 and TRBJ2-7; D ambiguous. V was trimmed by 6 bases and J by 3 bases, leaving 6 bases between them. The length of the CDR3 is 11 residues. CDR1 and CDR2 (germline): MDHEN, SYDVKM. CDR3 sequence: CASRVDYEQYF. The CDR3, as DNA: TGTGCCAGCAGGGTCGACTACGAGCAGTACTTC.

In this sample, this clone turned up once. This rearrangement joins TRBV7-3 to TRBJ2-3; D may match TRBD1 or TRBD2 (5 bases each). Deletions cut 6 bases from V and 3 bases from J, with 16 bases between. This CDR3 contains 15 residues. The germline gives CDR1 SGHTA, CDR2 FQGTGA. This CDR3 reads CASRRGCHLTDTQYF. CDR3 nucleotides: TGTGCCAGCAGGAGGGGTTGCCACTTAACAGATACGCAGTATTTT.

The chain links TRBV5-1 to TRBJ1-1; the D is unclear. The CDR3 is made up of 13 amino acids. Germline values: CDR1 SGHRS, CDR2 YFSETQ. Trimming removed 5 bases at V and 0 bases at J, with 8 bases between. CDR3 sequence: CASSGKVNTEAFF. CDR3 coding DNA: TGCGCCAGCAGTGGTAAGGTGAACACTGAAGCTTTCTTT.

The rearrangement joins TRBV10-2 to TRBJ2-1; D gene uncertain. The CDR3 loop spans 11 amino acids. The germline V and J ends were trimmed by 4 bases and 15 bases, with 13 bases remaining between them. Looked up from germline, CDR1 is WSHSY and CDR2 is SAAADI. CDR3 sequence reads: CASSGEDGGFF. For the CDR3, the DNA is TGCGCCAGCAGTGGAGAAGATGGCGGGTTCTTC.

V is TRBV5-1 and J is TRBJ2-3; D is unclear. Germline V lookup: CDR1 SGHRS, CDR2 YFSETQ. The CDR3 contains 13 residues. V lost 5 bases and J lost 4, with 11 bases in between. The CDR3 region is CASRSPKADTQYF. The CDR3 nucleotides are TGCGCCAGCAGGTCGCCGAAGGCAGATACGCAGTATTTT.

The rearrangement uses TRBV7-9 and TRBJ2-5; 9 nucleotides match TRBD1. V lost 5 bases and J lost 2; bases outside the gene matches: 9. CDR3 length: 16 amino acids. Germline CDR1 is SEHNR and CDR2 is FQNEAQ (reference sequence). The CDR3 nucleotides are TGTGCCAGCAGCACCTATCTGGACAGGGGACAAGAGACCCAGTACTTC. It yields the protein CASSTYLDRGQETQYF.